One and the same sample provided the 17 T cell receptor beta chains below, sequenced in a study of blood T cells in healthy people across ages. It was with a sample-barcoded 5' primer and a J-beta primer mix that a second PCR of roughly 7 to 12 cycles was run. TCRdb used MiXCR to reprocess the 5' RACE reads, holding one entry per CDR3 protein. Of about 800,000 distinct CDR3 sequences detected, around half appear once; the ten largest clones hold 15% to 20%. Sequences were obtained from blood. Receptors were obtained from a man at least 80 years old in good health.

The chain is built from TRBV5-4 and TRBJ2-1; 7 bases are shared with TRBD1. Germline CDR1 SGHNT, CDR2 YYREEE (reference sequence). The CDR3 consists of 15 residues. After removal of 3 bases from V and 5 bases from J, the junction contained 8 bases not matched to a gene. The CDR3 is CASSYYRQGNNEQFF. In DNA form, the CDR3 reads TGTGCCAGCAGCTACTATCGACAGGGAAACAATGAGCAGTTCTTC. Supplemented by reference TRBV5-4 and TRBJ2-1, the full variable domain reads ETGVTQSPTHLIKTRGQQVTLRCSSQSGHNTVSWYQQALGQGPQFIFQYYREEENGRGNFPPRFSGLQFPNYSSELNVNALELDDSALYLCASSYYRQGNNEQFFGPGTRLTVL.

There are a few counts of this clonotype. The chain joins TRBV19 to TRBJ2-1; D unresolved. The germline V and J ends were trimmed by 5 bases and 9 bases, with 11 bases remaining between them. The CDR3 consists of 12 residues. Looked up from germline, CDR1 is LNHDA and CDR2 is SQIVND (reference sequence). CDR3 nucleotides: TGTGCCAGTAGTTTGGCTACAACTGAGCAGTTCTTC. Protein: CASSLATTEQFF.

V is TRBV20-1 and J is TRBJ2-5; perhaps TRBD1 as D (6 bases). TRBJ2-7 matches the DNA end more closely, so the J call is doubtful. CDR1 and CDR2 from the germline V gene are DFQATT and SNEGSKA (reference sequence). This CDR3 region has 13 residues. Here the CDR3 reads CSAGDRFSYEQYF. In DNA, the CDR3 is TGCAGTGCTGGCGACAGGTTCTCCTACGAGCAGTACTTC.

A word on this clonotype: One end of the junction fails to match germline, which may point to a read error. The J gene is TRBJ2-6, the V gene TRBV20-1, with D possibly matching TRBD1 (5 bases). Germline assignment: CDR1 DFQATT and CDR2 SNEGSKA (reference sequence). The CDR3 has 15 amino acids. The CDR3 DNA follows: TGCAGTGCTAGAGTCGGCAACTCTGGGGCCAACGTCCAGACTTTC. It is translated as CSARVGNSGANVQTF.

This clonotype was seen more than once but under ten times. The chain combines TRBV6-5 with TRBJ2-7, with D maybe TRBD2 (5 bases). With 2 bases removed from V and 4 bases from J, the gap between germline ends came to 9 bases. The germline gives CDR1 MNHEY, CDR2 SVGAGI. The CDR3 contains 13 residues. The CDR3 nucleotides read TGTGCCAGCAGTTACCGGGGAGCGTACGAGCAGTACTTC. It yields the protein CASSYRGAYEQYF.

Turning to this clonotype: A much larger clone is a single base away; this may be a read error. The chain recombines TRBV5-1 with TRBJ2-7; 8 bases line up with TRBD2. This CDR3 is built from 15 residues. After removal of 3 bases from V and 9 bases from J, the junction contained 14 bases not matched to a gene. CDR1 is SGHRS, CDR2 YFSETQ, per germline. The CDR3 DNA sequence: TGCGCCAGCAGCTCGACTAGCGCCGTGTACAATGGGCAGTACTTC. Translating it yields CASSSTSAVYNGQYF. The whole variable domain, remainder taken from reference TRBV5-1 and TRBJ2-7, is KAGVTQTPRYLIKTRGQQVTLSCSPISGHRSVSWYQQTPGQGLQFLFEYFSETQRNKGNFPGRFSGRQFSNSRSEMNVSTLELGDSALYLCASSSTSAVYNGQYFGPGTRLTVT.

With respect to this clonotype: This sequence may be a read error, since a much larger clone differs from it by one base. The gene calls are TRBV29-1 and TRBJ2-7, with 11 bases aligning to TRBD2. Trimming at V came to 4 bases and at J to 7 bases, leaving 9 bases not matched to a gene. Germline assignment: CDR1 SQVTM and CDR2 ANQGSEA. The CDR3 totals 14 residues. The CDR3 reads CSVAGTSGHNEQYF. The CDR3 DNA reads TGCAGCGTTGCCGGGACTAGCGGTCACAATGAGCAGTACTTC.

This clonotype was seen a few times. The rearrangement joins TRBV20-1 to TRBJ1-2; 8 nucleotides match TRBD1. This CDR3 has 13 residues. CDR1 and CDR2 from the germline V gene are DFQATT and SNEGSKA (reference sequence). Unmatched junction bases numbered 7, after V lost 6 bases and J lost 4 bases. As DNA, the CDR3 is TGCAGTGCGAGCATCGGACAGGGCTATGGCTACACCTTC. Residues: CSASIGQGYGYTF.

The chain has TRBV10-3 and TRBJ2-3, with D perhaps matching TRBD2 (5 bases). Trimming left V 3 bases short and J 5 bases short, with 15 bases between. In germline, CDR1 is ENHRY, CDR2 SYGVKD. This CDR3 region has 15 residues. Here the CDR3 DNA reads TGTGCCATCAGTGAATACCCAGCGGACCAAGATACGCAGTATTTT. Amino acids: CAISEYPADQDTQYF.

V usage is TRBV28 and J usage is TRBJ2-7; tentatively, D is TRBD2 (5 bases). Germline assignment: CDR1 MDHEN and CDR2 SYDVKM. This CDR3 is 18 amino acids long. V was trimmed by 5 bases and J by 7 bases, leaving 30 bases between them. The CDR3 nucleotides are TGTGCCAGCAGTCCTTATAGCGAGAGCCGTCCTTCCTACAATGAGCAGTACTTC. Its translation: CASSPYSESRPSYNEQYF.

This clonotype was counted at least ten times. V and J are TRBV7-2 and TRBJ2-7, with TRBD2 matching 10 bases. The CDR3 covers 15 residues. The junction had 2 bases not matched to a gene; V was cut back by 0 bases and J by 3 bases. CDR1 is SGHTA, CDR2 FQGNSA, per germline. The CDR3: CASSLALAGVYEQYF. CDR3 nucleotide sequence: TGTGCCAGCAGCTTAGCTCTAGCGGGAGTCTACGAGCAGTACTTC. Based on the CDR3 plus reference TRBV7-2 and TRBJ2-7, the full variable domain is GAGVSQSPSNKVTEKGKDVELRCDPISGHTALYWYRQSLGQGLEFLIYFQGNSAPDKSGLPSDRFSAERTGGSVSTLTIQRTQQEDSAVYLCASSLALAGVYEQYFGPGTRLTVT.

V and J are TRBV14 and TRBJ2-1, with TRBD2 as a possible D gene (7 bases). V was shortened by 7 bases and J by 6 bases, with 13 bases between the two germline ends. CDR1 and CDR2 from the germline V gene are SGHDN and FVKESK. The CDR3 is 13 amino acids. The CDR3 DNA follows: TGTGCCAGCAAGAAAGGGGGGGTCAATGAGCAGTTCTTC. Translated, it gives CASKKGGVNEQFF.

This clonotype was recorded a few times. The chain links TRBV12-3 or TRBV12-4 to TRBJ2-2, with D uncertain. CDR3 size: 14 residues. With 5 bases removed from V and 0 bases from J, the gap between germline ends came to 7 bases. DNA of the CDR3: TGTGCCAGCAGTGTCAGACCGAACACCGGGGAGCTGTTTTTT. Protein: CASSVRPNTGELFF.

This clonotype has only a few counts. The gene calls are TRBV10-3 and TRBJ2-5; D perhaps matches TRBD1 (6 bases). The J call could be wrong; TRBJ2-7 is a better fit for the DNA end. The germline CDR1 and CDR2 sequences are ENHRY and SYGVKD. The CDR3 spans 11 residues. The chain's CDR3 is CAVTGVYEQYF. The CDR3 nucleotides are TGTGCCGTGACAGGAGTCTACGAGCAGTACTTC.

Points on this clonotype: This may be a read error: a much more frequent sequence differs by one nucleotide. V usage is TRBV27 and J usage is TRBJ2-1; no reliable D call. CDR3 length: 13 residues. Germline CDR1 and CDR2: MNHEY and SMNVEV (reference sequence). V was shortened by 5 bases and J by 11 bases, with 16 bases between the two germline ends. CDR3 region: CASSPSPSSKQFF. The CDR3 DNA sequence: TGTGCCAGCAGTCCATCCCCGTCTAGTAAGCAGTTCTTC.

Notes on this clonotype: At one end the junction does not follow the germline gene, possibly because of a read error. The CDR3 region is CASSARGLAGGSLSDAQYF. DNA of the CDR3: TGTGCCAGCAGCGCCCGCGGACTAGCGGGAGGGAGTTTATCAGATGCGCAGTATTTT. The chain has TRBV7-3 and TRBJ2-3, with 15 bases fitting TRBD2. This CDR3 comprises 19 residues. Germline V CDR1 and CDR2: SGHTA, FQGTGA.

The chain couples TRBV20-1 to TRBJ2-7; 8 bases are shared with TRBD2. J lost 0 bases, V lost 3 bases, and 7 bases had no gene match. Germline loops: CDR1 DFQATT, CDR2 SNEGSKA (reference sequence). This CDR3 has 15 amino acids. CDR3 coding DNA: TGCAGTGCTAGCATCTGGGCGGGGGGCTCCTACGAGCAGTACTTC. Amino acid sequence: CSASIWAGGSYEQYF.